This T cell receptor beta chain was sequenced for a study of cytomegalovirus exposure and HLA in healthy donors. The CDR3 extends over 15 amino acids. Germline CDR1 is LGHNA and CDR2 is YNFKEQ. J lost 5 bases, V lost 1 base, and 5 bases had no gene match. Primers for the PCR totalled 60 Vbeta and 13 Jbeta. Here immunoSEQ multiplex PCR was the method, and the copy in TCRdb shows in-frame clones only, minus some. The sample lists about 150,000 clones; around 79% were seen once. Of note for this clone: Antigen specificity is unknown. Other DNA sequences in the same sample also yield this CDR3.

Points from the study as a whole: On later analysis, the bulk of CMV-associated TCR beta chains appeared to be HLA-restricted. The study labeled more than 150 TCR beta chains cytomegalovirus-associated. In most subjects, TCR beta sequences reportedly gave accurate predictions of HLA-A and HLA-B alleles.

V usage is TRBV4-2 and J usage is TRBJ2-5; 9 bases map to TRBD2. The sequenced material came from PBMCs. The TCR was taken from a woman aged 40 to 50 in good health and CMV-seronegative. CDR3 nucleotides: TGTGCCAGCAGCCAAGTAGGGACTAGCAGGGAGACCCAGTACTTC. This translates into CASSQVGTSRETQYF.